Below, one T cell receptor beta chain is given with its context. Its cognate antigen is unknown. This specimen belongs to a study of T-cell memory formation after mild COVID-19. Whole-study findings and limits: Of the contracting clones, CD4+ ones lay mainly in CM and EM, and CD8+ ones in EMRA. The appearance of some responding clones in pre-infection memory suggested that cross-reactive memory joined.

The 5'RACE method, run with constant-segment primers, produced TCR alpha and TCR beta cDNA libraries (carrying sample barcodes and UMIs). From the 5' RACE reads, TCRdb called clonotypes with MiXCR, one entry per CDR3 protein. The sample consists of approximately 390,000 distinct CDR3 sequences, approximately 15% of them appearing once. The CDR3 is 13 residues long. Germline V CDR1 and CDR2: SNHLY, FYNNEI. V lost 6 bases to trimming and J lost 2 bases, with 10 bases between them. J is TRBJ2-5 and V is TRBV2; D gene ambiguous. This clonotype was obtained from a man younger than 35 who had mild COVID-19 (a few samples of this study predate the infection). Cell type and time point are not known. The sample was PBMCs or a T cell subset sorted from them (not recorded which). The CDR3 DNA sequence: TGTGCCAGCAGCGCCGGGTCTCAAGAGACCCAGTACTTC. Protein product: CASSAGSQETQYF.